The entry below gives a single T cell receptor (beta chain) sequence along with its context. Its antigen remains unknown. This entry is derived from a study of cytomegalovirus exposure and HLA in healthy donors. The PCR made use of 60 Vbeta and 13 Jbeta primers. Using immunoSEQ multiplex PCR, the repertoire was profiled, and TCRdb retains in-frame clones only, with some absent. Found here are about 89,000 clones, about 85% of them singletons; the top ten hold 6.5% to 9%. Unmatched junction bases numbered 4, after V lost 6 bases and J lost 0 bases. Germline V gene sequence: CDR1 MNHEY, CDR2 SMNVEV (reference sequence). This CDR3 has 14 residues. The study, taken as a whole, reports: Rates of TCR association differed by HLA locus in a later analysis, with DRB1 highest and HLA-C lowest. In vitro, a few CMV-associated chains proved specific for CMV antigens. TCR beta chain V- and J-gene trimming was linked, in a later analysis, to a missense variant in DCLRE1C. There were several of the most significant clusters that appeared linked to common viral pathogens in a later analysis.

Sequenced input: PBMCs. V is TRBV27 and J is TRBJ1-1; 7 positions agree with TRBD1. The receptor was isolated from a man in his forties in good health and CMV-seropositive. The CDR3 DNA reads TGTGCCAGCAGCCGGGACAGAATGAACACTGAAGCTTTCTTT. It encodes CASSRDRMNTEAFF.